The 19 T cell receptor beta chains presented below share a single source sample, sequenced in a study of CD8 T cells in ankylosing spondylitis. TCRdb reanalysed the 5' RACE reads using MiXCR and keeps one entry per CDR3 protein. The data show approximately 290,000 distinct CDR3 sequences, with around 21% seen just once and under 4% held by the top ten. Sequences were obtained from blood, either unsorted or a sorted T cell fraction (not recorded which). The receptors here all came from a female donor with ankylosing spondylitis or in good health (not recorded which).

This clonotype was seen a handful of times. This chain links TRBV20-1 with TRBJ1-2, with TRBD1 identical over 10 bases. J gave up 7 bases and V 5 bases, and 10 bases lay outside the gene matches. The germline V gene has CDR1 DFQATT and CDR2 SNEGSKA (reference sequence). CDR3 length: 14 residues. The CDR3 loop reads CSAAGTGANTGYTF. CDR3 nucleotide sequence: TGCAGTGCTGCCGGGACAGGGGCTAATACTGGCTACACCTTC.

The chain links TRBV7-9 to TRBJ2-3; a possible D gene is TRBD1 (7 bases). The V end was cut by 5 bases, the J end by 3 bases, with 12 bases between. The CDR3 is made up of 14 amino acids. The germline CDR1 and CDR2 sequences are SEHNR and FQNEAQ (reference sequence). The CDR3 DNA follows: TGTGCCAGCAGCCCGACAGGGAGGACAGATACGCAGTATTTT. Its translation: CASSPTGRTDTQYF.

The sample holds a few counts of this clonotype. This sequence joins TRBV20-1 and TRBJ2-7; D might be TRBD1 or TRBD2, each matching 5 bases. Per the germline V gene, CDR1 is DFQATT and CDR2 is SNEGSKA (reference sequence). CDR3 size: 15 residues. V lost 6 bases to trimming and J lost 0 bases, with 18 bases between them. CDR3 region: CSAPNPGTASYEQYF. CDR3 in DNA: TGCAGTGCCCCCAACCCCGGGACCGCCTCCTACGAGCAGTACTTC.

This clonotype was counted a single time. The CDR3 region is CASSLALAGVGETQYF. The CDR3 nucleotides are TGCGCCAGCAGCTTGGCCCTAGCGGGAGTTGGTGAGACCCAGTACTTC. This chain uses TRBV5-1 with TRBJ2-5; 10 bases fit TRBD2. Germline assignment: CDR1 SGHRS and CDR2 YFSETQ. The junction had 7 bases not matched to a gene; V was cut back by 0 bases and J by 5 bases. This CDR3 is 16 amino acids long.

This chain links TRBV12-3 or TRBV12-4 with TRBJ1-5; D is possibly TRBD1 (5 bases). The V end lost 1 base, the J end lost 6 bases, and 19 bases lay between the germline ends. The CDR3 extends over 17 amino acids. The CDR3 loop reads CASSLGGEWGIAQPQHF. CDR3 in DNA: TGTGCCAGCAGTTTAGGTGGGGAATGGGGGATAGCTCAGCCCCAGCATTTT.

The rearrangement joins TRBV12-3 or TRBV12-4 to TRBJ2-1; 7 bases fit TRBD2. This CDR3 has 16 amino acids. With V trimmed by 5 bases and J by 4 bases, 11 bases remained unmatched. CDR3 nucleotides: TGTGCCAGCAGTCCCAGACTAGCATCGAGGTACAATGAGCAGTTCTTC. It specifies CASSPRLASRYNEQFF.

In this sample, this clonotype turned up a few times. The chain uses TRBV19 and TRBJ2-2, with 7 bases matching TRBD2. Germline V gives CDR1 LNHDA, CDR2 SQIVND (reference sequence). CDR3 size: 14 residues. V trimming: 6 bases; J trimming: 6 bases; junction bases outside the gene matches: 7. The CDR3, as DNA: TGTGCCAGTAGGAGCGGGACCCTTCCCGGGGAGCTGTTTTTT. This sequence encodes CASRSGTLPGELFF.

The rearrangement links TRBV6-1 to TRBJ1-1, with D tentatively TRBD1 (5 bases). The CDR3 length is 15 residues. Germline V gene data show CDR1 as MNHNS and CDR2 as SASEGT. Trimming shortened V by 2 bases and J by 5 bases, and 15 bases separated the two germline ends. CDR3 residues: CASSESGPWGTEAFF. The CDR3, as DNA: TGTGCCAGCAGTGAATCAGGCCCCTGGGGGACTGAAGCTTTCTTT.

This clonotype was picked up many times. The chain employs TRBV6-1 and TRBJ1-1; tentative D call: TRBD1 (6 bases). V lost 6 bases, J lost 1 base, and 18 bases lay in between. Germline CDR1 MNHNS, CDR2 SASEGT. CDR3 length: 16 residues. The CDR3 here is CASRPSPGAENTEAFF. In DNA form, the CDR3 reads TGTGCCAGCAGACCCTCCCCGGGGGCCGAGAACACTGAAGCTTTCTTT.

The V and J genes are TRBV3-1 and TRBJ2-6; D not certain. The germline CDR1 and CDR2 sequences are LGHDT and YNNKEL (reference sequence). Deletions cut 0 bases from V and 4 bases from J, with 4 bases between. This CDR3 spans 14 amino acids. CDR3 protein: CASSQDSGANVLTF. In DNA, the CDR3 is TGTGCCAGCAGCCAAGATTCGGGGGCCAACGTCCTGACTTTC.

This clonotype was counted many times. The chain combines TRBV7-2 with TRBJ2-1, with D possibly being TRBD2 (6 bases). There are 15 residues in the CDR3. The germline V and J ends were trimmed by 5 bases and 5 bases, with 16 bases remaining between them. Germline V lookup: CDR1 SGHTA, CDR2 FQGNSA. The DNA for the CDR3 is TGTGCCAGCAGCCTCGGGTGGCGGGGTGACAATGAGCAGTTCTTC. Its translation is CASSLGWRGDNEQFF. Variable domain in full (rest from reference TRBV7-2 and TRBJ2-1): GAGVSQSPSNKVTEKGKDVELRCDPISGHTALYWYRQSLGQGLEFLIYFQGNSAPDKSGLPSDRFSAERTGGSVSTLTIQRTQQEDSAVYLCASSLGWRGDNEQFFGPGTRLTVL.

This clonotype has a count of ten or more. J is TRBJ2-2 and V is TRBV24-1; 13 positions agree with TRBD2. J lost 1 base, V lost 9 bases, and 10 bases had no gene match. Per the germline V gene, CDR1 is KGHDR and CDR2 is SFDVKD. The CDR3 covers 18 residues. CDR3 DNA: TGTGCCACCCAGGGACTAGCGGGGCCTCCCTTGAACACCGGGGAGCTGTTTTTT. Protein sequence: CATQGLAGPPLNTGELFF.

Comments on this clonotype: The germline gene is not matched at one end of the junction; a read error may be the cause. CDR3 bases: TGTGCCAGCTCCCCACCGACAGGGTTCCAAGAGACCCAGTACTTC. This translates into CASSPPTGFQETQYF. The chain uses TRBV18 and TRBJ2-5; 7 nucleotides agree with TRBD1. This CDR3 spans 15 amino acids. Germline assignment: CDR1 KGHSH and CDR2 LQKENI.

This chain links TRBV24-1 with TRBJ1-2; possibly TRBD1 for D (5 bases). The length of the CDR3 is 13 residues. Trimming removed 6 bases from V and 6 bases from J, with 13 bases in between. Germline V gene lookup returns CDR1 KGHDR and CDR2 SFDVKD. The CDR3 nucleotides read TGTGCCACCAGTCTTATACGGGGGGATGGCTACACCTTC. It encodes CATSLIRGDGYTF.

This clonotype was detected once. The chain couples TRBV6-2 or TRBV6-3 to TRBJ1-1; D is unclear. Between the trimmed V and J ends, which lost 0 bases and 1 base, there was a span of 3 bases. The CDR3 contains 13 residues. Germline V gene sequence: CDR1 MNHEY, CDR2 SVGEGT. CDR3 region: CASSYSWNTEAFF. CDR3 nucleotides: TGTGCCAGCAGTTACTCCTGGAACACTGAAGCTTTCTTT.

Many counts were recorded for this clonotype. The chain is built from TRBV5-1 and TRBJ2-7; 9 bases are shared with TRBD1. This CDR3 is 14 amino acids long. Germline CDR1 is SGHRS and CDR2 is YFSETQ. V trimming: 4 bases; J trimming: 7 bases; junction bases outside the gene matches: 9. CDR3 coding DNA: TGCGCCAGCAGCGAAATACTACAGGGGGCAGAGCAGTACTTC. This gives the protein CASSEILQGAEQYF.

Only a few counts were recorded for this clonotype. The rearrangement links TRBV7-9 to TRBJ1-2; D remains unclear. The CDR3 runs 16 residues. V lost 2 bases, J lost 2 bases, and 15 bases lay in between. Per the germline V gene, CDR1 is SEHNR and CDR2 is FQNEAQ (reference sequence). The CDR3: CASSLPTHIGNYGYTF. In nucleotides, the CDR3 is TGTGCCAGCAGCTTACCGACTCATATAGGAAACTATGGCTACACCTTC.

This clonotype appeared a few times. V is TRBV23-1 and J is TRBJ2-4; no definite D call. TRBV23-1 is an open reading frame whose function is uncertain. Trimming removed 6 bases from V and 0 bases from J, with 12 bases in between. The CDR3 runs to 15 residues. In nucleotides, the CDR3 is TGCGCCAGCAGCCCCACCCGCATAGCCAAAAACATTCAGTACTTC. Protein: CASSPTRIAKNIQYF.

The V gene is TRBV5-1, the J gene TRBJ2-2; TRBD2 agrees at 11 bases. Per the germline V gene, CDR1 is SGHRS and CDR2 is YFSETQ. The CDR3 sequence is 16 residues long. V lost 0 bases and J lost 4; bases outside the gene matches: 2. The CDR3 protein is CASSLVLAGGTGELFF. In nucleotides, the CDR3 is TGCGCCAGCAGCTTGGTCCTAGCGGGAGGCACCGGGGAGCTGTTTTTT. The full variable domain, in which reference TRBV5-1 and TRBJ2-2 provide the parts outside the CDR3, is KAGVTQTPRYLIKTRGQQVTLSCSPISGHRSVSWYQQTPGQGLQFLFEYFSETQRNKGNFPGRFSGRQFSNSRSEMNVSTLELGDSALYLCASSLVLAGGTGELFFGEGSRLTVL.